Listed below are T cell receptor beta chains from one sample, sequenced in a study of lymphopenia after photon versus proton radiotherapy. Method: immunoSEQ multiplex PCR; TCRdb's copy keeps in-frame clones and lacks some. Seen here are about 45,000 clones, 85% observed once, and the top ten hold 2.2%. The sequencing here drew on peripheral blood, taken from a patient treated with photon-based radiotherapy. Source of these receptors: a man aged 40-49 years with gastric cancer. The CDR3 runs from the conserved cysteine through the conserved F or W. D genes are given only for firm matches.

d_call: NA
j_call: TRBJ1-4
v_call: TRBV19
cdr3_aa: CASRSGVGANEKLFF

d_call: TRBD2
j_call: TRBJ2-7
v_call: TRBV4-3
cdr3_aa: CASSRGTSGGRNEQYF

d_call: NA
j_call: TRBJ2-1
v_call: TRBV29-1
cdr3_aa: CSVEDPKRQNYNEQFF

d_call: NA
j_call: TRBJ2-3
v_call: TRBV7-8
cdr3_aa: CASSFQGTDTQYF

d_call: NA
j_call: TRBJ2-3
v_call: TRBV7-2
cdr3_aa: CASSYSWDTQYF

d_call: TRBD1
j_call: TRBJ2-1
v_call: TRBV5-4
cdr3_aa: CASKPGTVQSNEQFF

d_call: NA
j_call: TRBJ1-6
v_call: TRBV5-4
cdr3_aa: CASSSAGARSPLHF

d_call: NA
j_call: TRBJ2-1
v_call: TRBV7-2
cdr3_aa: CASSLVPQANNEQFF

d_call: NA
j_call: TRBJ2-7
v_call: TRBV19
cdr3_aa: CASSTRYPTYEQYF

d_call: NA
j_call: TRBJ1-1
v_call: TRBV5-6
cdr3_aa: CASSLVYRDTEAFF

d_call: NA
j_call: TRBJ1-2
v_call: TRBV7-9
cdr3_aa: CASSLGGLGSGYTF

d_call: NA
j_call: TRBJ2-1
v_call: TRBV11-2
cdr3_aa: CASSRGGNEQFF

d_call: NA
j_call: TRBJ2-7
v_call: TRBV5-1
cdr3_aa: CASSLQGYEQYF

d_call: TRBD2
j_call: TRBJ2-5
v_call: TRBV5-1
cdr3_aa: CASSTGGTRIETQYF

d_call: NA
j_call: TRBJ1-6
v_call: TRBV2
cdr3_aa: CASSDTVYNSPLHF

d_call: NA
j_call: TRBJ2-7
v_call: TRBV19
cdr3_aa: CASSIGEVGSYEQYF

d_call: NA
j_call: TRBJ1-4
v_call: TRBV5-8
cdr3_aa: CASSLGVKDNEKLFF

d_call: TRBD2
j_call: TRBJ2-7
v_call: TRBV9
cdr3_aa: CASSYRGEVDEQYF

d_call: NA
j_call: TRBJ2-5
v_call: TRBV9
cdr3_aa: CASSSWTGGAQETQYF

d_call: TRBD1
j_call: TRBJ2-4
v_call: TRBV4-2
cdr3_aa: CASSQEGTESLAKNIQYF

d_call: NA
j_call: TRBJ2-2
v_call: TRBV11-1
cdr3_aa: CASSLAGRGSVFF

d_call: NA
j_call: TRBJ2-7
v_call: TRBV6-1
cdr3_aa: CASSDMVHYGEYF

d_call: TRBD1
j_call: TRBJ1-6
v_call: TRBV4-3
cdr3_aa: CASSPGDRGNSPLHF

d_call: NA
j_call: TRBJ2-5
v_call: TRBV2
cdr3_aa: CASRDPPLHTNLEKETQYF

d_call: TRBD1
j_call: TRBJ2-7
v_call: TRBV5-1
cdr3_aa: CASSLGDRFEQYF

d_call: TRBD1
j_call: TRBJ1-6
v_call: TRBV9
cdr3_aa: CASSGQGASNSPLHF

d_call: NA
j_call: TRBJ2-7
v_call: TRBV4-2
cdr3_aa: CASSQDIGREQYF

d_call: NA
j_call: TRBJ2-7
v_call: TRBV6-5
cdr3_aa: CASSYSAGRRVEQYF

d_call: NA
j_call: TRBJ2-4
v_call: TRBV4-1
cdr3_aa: CASSQDGARRSQNIQYF

d_call: TRBD1
j_call: TRBJ2-7
v_call: TRBV27
cdr3_aa: CASSTPRTGYEQYF

d_call: NA
j_call: TRBJ1-5
v_call: TRBV4-2
cdr3_aa: CASSQDSGGPQHF

d_call: TRBD1
j_call: TRBJ1-4
v_call: TRBV15
cdr3_aa: CATSSEQGVGLEKLFF